The T cell receptor (beta chain) under discussion was sequenced for a study of blood T cell repertoires in COVID-19. Background on the study: Donors in the United States, Italy and Spain gave samples during acute or convalescent COVID-19.

V was clipped by 5 bases and J by 0 bases, with 17 bases between them. CDR3 length: 16 residues. Germline V lookup: CDR1 GTSNPN, CDR2 SVGIG (reference sequence). This clone showed up just once. The method was immunoSEQ multiplex PCR; TCRdb's version includes in-frame clones alone and lacks a portion of them. The sample yields over 200,000 clones, approximately 81% seen once. This TCR derives from a woman over 75 with active or convalescent COVID-19. The genes are TRBV30 and TRBJ1-5; D ambiguous. Sequences were obtained from peripheral blood. In DNA form, the CDR3 reads TGTGCCTGGGGCCGGGGTGATGGAGTTAGCAATCAGCCCCAGCATTTT. It specifies CAWGRGDGVSNQPQHF.